What follows are 31 T cell receptor beta chains derived from one specimen sequenced in a study of technical replicates of blood from a few donors (dated by TCRdb to the late 2010s). Libraries were built with the immunoSEQ multiplex PCR assay. Held by TCRdb, this immuneACCESS table contains in-frame sequences only and omits some clones. Under half of the omission traces to an unresolved V gene where checked; the cause of the rest is unknown. This sample lists some 80,000 clones; around 90% were detected once. Around 0.25% of the sample rests with the top ten. Specimen: T cells isolated from PBMCs. The receptors were sampled from a human donor in good health.

The genes are TRBV5-1 and TRBJ1-3; the D gene is possibly TRBD1 (5 bases). The CDR3 has 14 amino acids. Per germline, CDR1 SGHRS and CDR2 YFSETQ. The V and J ends lost 2 bases and 14 bases respectively, with 20 bases between them. This CDR3 reads CASSFSYGGDPVYF. The DNA of the CDR3 is TGCGCCAGCAGCTTTTCCTACGGGGGAGACCCCGTATATTTT.

The chain combines TRBV19 with TRBJ2-7, with D maybe TRBD2 (6 bases). Germline V gives CDR1 LNHDA, CDR2 SQIVND (reference sequence). The CDR3 extends over 12 amino acids. V lost 6 bases, J lost 6 bases, and 12 bases lay in between. CDR3 protein: CASSGSSVEQYF. The CDR3 bases are TGTGCCAGTAGCGGATCTAGCGTCGAGCAGTACTTC.

The CDR3 region has the DNA TGTGCCAGTAGTCCGACGGGGGAGCAAGAGACCCAGTACTTC. It encodes CASSPTGEQETQYF. The gene calls are TRBV19 and TRBJ2-5; a weak D match, TRBD2 (6 bases). V was cut by 5 bases and J by 2 bases, with 12 bases left in between. Germline V gene sequence: CDR1 LNHDA, CDR2 SQIVND (reference sequence). The CDR3 spans 14 residues.

This chain connects TRBV5-1 to TRBJ2-2, with D maybe TRBD2 (6 bases). The CDR3 is 13 amino acids. V lost 0 bases to trimming and J lost 6 bases, with 6 bases between them. CDR1 is SGHRS and CDR2 is YFSETQ in the germline V gene. CDR3 sequence: CASSLGGAGELFF. CDR3 nucleotides: TGCGCCAGCAGCTTGGGCGGGGCCGGGGAGCTGTTTTTT.

The chain joins TRBV30 to TRBJ1-1; D might be TRBD1 (6 bases). V lost 2 bases and J lost 5, with 12 bases in between. CDR1 is GTSNPN and CDR2 is SVGIG in the germline V gene (reference sequence). This CDR3 has 13 residues. In DNA form, the CDR3 reads TGTGCCTGGAGTAACAGGGTAGATACTGAAGCTTTCTTT. Its translation: CAWSNRVDTEAFF. Full variable domain (remainder filled in from reference TRBV30 and TRBJ1-1): SQTIHQWPATLVQPVGSPLSLECTVEGTSNPNLYWYRQAAGRGLQLLFYSVGIGQISSEVPQNLSASRPQDRQFILSSKKLLLSDSGFYLCAWSNRVDTEAFFGQGTRLTVV.

The chain links TRBV7-9 to TRBJ2-2, with a weak D call TRBD1 (6 bases). The V end lost 4 bases, the J end lost 5 bases, and 11 bases lay between the germline ends. The CDR3 sequence is 14 residues long. Germline loops: CDR1 SEHNR, CDR2 FQNEAQ (reference sequence). The CDR3 region has the DNA TGTGCCAGCAGCTCCCCCCAGGGGACCGGGGAGCTGTTTTTT. The encoded protein is CASSSPQGTGELFF. Variable domain in full (rest from reference TRBV7-9 and TRBJ2-2): DTGVSQNPRHKITKRGQNVTFRCDPISEHNRLYWYRQTLGQGPEFLTYFQNEAQLEKSRLLSDRFSAERPKGSFSTLEIQRTEQGDSAMYLCASSSPQGTGELFFGEGSRLTVL.

The CDR3 bases are TGTGCCAGCAGCCTCGACAGGGCCGGGGAGCTGTTTTTT. Translated, it gives CASSLDRAGELFF. The chain links TRBV5-4 to TRBJ2-2; 7 positions agree with TRBD1. J lost 6 bases, V lost 4 bases, and 3 bases had no gene match. Germline assignment: CDR1 SGHNT and CDR2 YYREEE (reference sequence). There are 13 residues in the CDR3.

The rearrangement joins TRBV5-1 to TRBJ2-1; TRBD1 might be the D (6 bases). This CDR3 comprises 13 residues. V dropped 5 bases and J dropped 6 bases, with 12 bases sitting between them. CDR1 is SGHRS and CDR2 is YFSETQ in the germline V gene. The CDR3 coding sequence is TGCGCCAGCAGGGACAGTAGTGTCAATGAGCAGTTCTTC. This encodes CASRDSSVNEQFF.

J is TRBJ2-7 and V is TRBV4-1; 10 bases are a match to TRBD1. This CDR3 comprises 15 residues. The germline V gene has CDR1 MGHRA and CDR2 YSYEKL. V was pared by 4 bases and J by 3 bases, with 6 bases of the junction left unmatched. CDR3: CASSLRTGGSYEQYF. The DNA for the CDR3 is TGCGCCAGCAGCCTACGGACAGGGGGAAGCTACGAGCAGTACTTC.

V is TRBV11-2 and J is TRBJ2-6; perhaps TRBD1 as D (5 bases). The CDR3 is made up of 13 amino acids. CDR1 SGHAT and CDR2 FQNNGV come from the germline V gene. The V and J ends lost 11 bases and 2 bases respectively, with 10 bases between them. The CDR3, as DNA: TGTGCCTCAGGGTCAGCTGGGGCCAACGTCCTGACTTTC. Its protein product is CASGSAGANVLTF.

The chain employs TRBV10-1 and TRBJ2-7; 9 bases map to TRBD2. With 0 bases clipped from V and 5 bases from J, the junction kept 8 bases outside the gene matches. The CDR3 runs to 16 residues. Looked up from germline, CDR1 is WNHNN and CDR2 is SYGVQD (reference sequence). This CDR3 is CASSESWLAGNNEQYF. CDR3 nucleotides: TGCGCCAGCAGTGAGTCGTGGCTAGCGGGAAACAACGAGCAGTACTTC.

The rearrangement joins TRBV10-2 to TRBJ1-3; no clear D gene. Trimming stripped 2 bases from V and 0 bases from J, with 8 bases between. The CDR3 length is 15 residues. CDR1 is WSHSY, CDR2 SAAADI, per germline. The CDR3 protein is CASSEVGTSGNTIYF. The CDR3 DNA reads as TGCGCCAGCAGTGAGGTCGGTACCTCTGGAAACACCATATATTTT.

The chain carries TRBV6-5 and TRBJ1-2; TRBD1 agrees at 7 bases. The V gene's germline CDR1 is MNHEY and CDR2 SVGAGI. There are 13 residues in the CDR3. The junction had 3 bases not matched to a gene; V was cut back by 2 bases and J by 6 bases. CDR3 sequence (DNA): TGTGCCAGCAGTTACCGACAGGGCAATGGCTACACCTTC. Protein: CASSYRQGNGYTF.

The rearrangement uses TRBV30 and TRBJ2-7; TRBD2 matches 13 bases. The CDR3 spans 15 residues. The germline V gene encodes CDR1 GTSNPN and CDR2 SVGIG (reference sequence). The ends lost 7 bases at V and 3 bases at J; junction bases unmatched: 9. For the CDR3, the DNA is TGTGCCTCCAAATCCGGGACTAGCGGGGTCTACGAGCAGTACTTC. The encoded protein is CASKSGTSGVYEQYF.

Details on this clone: The junction does not match germline at one end; this may be a read error. The DNA for the CDR3 is TGTGCCAGCATTGAACAGGGCTGGGACACTGAAGCTTTCTTT. As protein: CASIEQGWDTEAFF. The gene calls are TRBV6-1 and TRBJ1-1, with D perhaps TRBD1 (6 bases). Germline V gene lookup returns CDR1 MNHNS and CDR2 SASEGT. The CDR3 length is 14 residues.

The CDR3 spells CASRVTGATRNEKLFF. The CDR3 DNA sequence: TGCGCCAGCAGGGTAACAGGGGCGACGAGAAATGAAAAACTGTTTTTT. V is TRBV10-2 and J is TRBJ1-4; 7 bases are shared with TRBD1. From germline, CDR1 is WSHSY and CDR2 SAAADI. After removal of 6 bases from V and 5 bases from J, the junction contained 12 bases not matched to a gene. The length of the CDR3 is 16 residues.

CDR3: CASPGTSGVQETQYF. Written as DNA, the CDR3 is TGTGCCAGCCCTGGGACTAGCGGGGTCCAAGAGACCCAGTACTTC. The V gene is TRBV2, the J gene TRBJ2-5, with 13 nucleotides matching TRBD2. CDR3 length equals 15 residues. The V segment lost 8 bases and the J segment 1 base; nucleotides outside the gene matches: 4. From germline, CDR1 is SNHLY and CDR2 FYNNEI. Combining the CDR3 with reference TRBV2 and TRBJ2-5 gives the whole variable domain EPEVTQTPSHQVTQMGQEVILRCVPISNHLYFYWYRQILGQKVEFLVSFYNNEISEKSEIFDDQFSVERPDGSNFTLKIRSTKLEDSAMYFCASPGTSGVQETQYFGPGTRLLVL.

The V call is TRBV5-1, the J call TRBJ2-5; weak D call: TRBD2 (6 bases). Between the trimmed V and J ends, which lost 3 bases and 1 base, there was a span of 16 bases. CDR3 length: 16 amino acids. Germline V gene lookup returns CDR1 SGHRS and CDR2 YFSETQ. CDR3 in DNA: TGCGCCAGCAGCTCGTACGGGTGGGACTCCCAAGAGACCCAGTACTTC. Translated, it gives CASSSYGWDSQETQYF.

The chain uses TRBV19 and TRBJ2-1; D gene unclear. Germline CDR1 reads LNHDA; CDR2 reads SQIVND (reference sequence). The CDR3 totals 17 residues. Trimming removed 1 base from V and 4 bases from J, with 17 bases in between. The CDR3 bases are TGTGCCAGTAGTATAGTAGTCTGGTCTAGTTGGTACAATGAGCAGTTCTTC. Protein product: CASSIVVWSSWYNEQFF.

The CDR3 region is CASSQGTGGWVETQYF. The CDR3 nucleotides read TGCGCCAGCAGCCAAGGGACAGGGGGTTGGGTAGAGACCCAGTACTTC. The rearrangement links TRBV4-1 to TRBJ2-5; 10 bases match TRBD1. V dropped 1 base and J dropped 4; count of bases not matched to a gene: 6. The CDR3 contains 16 residues. The germline V gene encodes CDR1 MGHRA and CDR2 YSYEKL.

This rearrangement joins TRBV12-2 to TRBJ1-1; the table's D gene call, TRBD1, was not cross checked with the DNA. TRBV12-2 has pseudogene status. The length of the CDR3 is 15 residues. In DNA, the CDR3 is TGTGCAAGTCGCTTAGGAGGGGGTATCAACACTGAAGCTTTCTTT. Its translation is CASRLGGGINTEAFF.

The J gene is TRBJ2-5, the V gene TRBV5-6; D is possibly TRBD2 (7 bases). The germline V and J ends were trimmed by 0 bases and 5 bases, with 11 bases remaining between them. The germline V gene encodes CDR1 SGHDT and CDR2 YYEEEE. This CDR3 contains 14 residues. The CDR3 loop reads CASSLEQGGETQYF. CDR3 DNA: TGTGCCAGCAGCTTGGAACAGGGAGGGGAGACCCAGTACTTC.

The chain joins TRBV7-8 to TRBJ1-2; D possibly corresponds to TRBD1 (6 bases). Germline V gene lookup returns CDR1 SGHVS and CDR2 FQNEAQ. V gave up 4 bases and J gave up 3 bases, with 15 bases separating them. This CDR3 has 15 amino acids. In DNA form, the CDR3 reads TGTGCCAGCAGCTCAGGGGCACAGCTGTACTATGGCTACACCTTC. Amino acid sequence: CASSSGAQLYYGYTF.

The gene calls are TRBV4-2 and TRBJ2-1; 7 positions match TRBD1. The V segment lost 4 bases and the J segment 5 bases; nucleotides outside the gene matches: 14. The CDR3 loop spans 17 amino acids. Germline CDR1 reads LGHNA; CDR2 reads YNFKEQ. CDR3 loop: CASSRTAAETGNNEQFF. The CDR3 bases are TGTGCCAGCAGCCGTACCGCGGCCGAGACAGGGAACAATGAGCAGTTCTTC.

The rearrangement uses TRBV5-1 and TRBJ2-1, with 12 bases identical to TRBD2. Unmatched junction bases numbered 8, after V lost 2 bases and J lost 5 bases. The CDR3 consists of 17 residues. The V gene's germline CDR1 is SGHRS and CDR2 YFSETQ. Here the CDR3 DNA reads TGCGCCAGCAGCTTCAAACGACTAGCGGGGGAGAACAATGAGCAGTTCTTC. Translating it yields CASSFKRLAGENNEQFF.

This sequence joins TRBV9 and TRBJ1-4; no clear D gene. Germline CDR1 reads SGDLS; CDR2 reads YYNGEE. V was pared by 0 bases and J by 4 bases, with 10 bases between. CDR3 length: 15 amino acids. In DNA, the CDR3 is TGTGCCAGCAGCGTAGGGGCACGGATTAATGAAAAACTGTTTTTT. This translates into CASSVGARINEKLFF.

The chain combines TRBV6-5 with TRBJ2-3; perhaps TRBD2 as D (5 bases). V lost 1 base to trimming and J lost 4 bases, with 9 bases between them. Germline loops: CDR1 MNHEY, CDR2 SVGAGI. The CDR3 runs to 14 residues. CDR3: CASSYFSESDTQYF. The CDR3 DNA is TGTGCCAGCAGTTACTTTAGCGAGTCAGATACGCAGTATTTT.

The rearrangement joins TRBV7-2 to TRBJ2-5, with a weak D call TRBD1 (6 bases). CDR1 is SGHTA, CDR2 FQGNSA, per germline. There are 14 residues in the CDR3. V shed 5 bases and J shed 1 base, with 11 bases lying between them. The CDR3 reads CASSGGQLQETQYF. In DNA form, the CDR3 reads TGTGCCAGCAGCGGCGGACAGCTCCAAGAGACCCAGTACTTC.

This chain uses TRBV5-1 with TRBJ2-1, with 12 bases fitting TRBD2. Germline V gene data show CDR1 as SGHRS and CDR2 as YFSETQ. The CDR3 has 16 residues. J was trimmed by 7 bases and V by 2 bases; bases with no gene match: 7. CDR3 nucleotide sequence: TGCGCCAGCAGCTTTGTTCCGACTAGCGGGAGAAATGAGCAGTTCTTC. It translates to CASSFVPTSGRNEQFF.

The chain recombines TRBV6-1 with TRBJ1-3; D is undetermined. V lost 4 bases, J lost 9 bases, and 13 bases lay in between. Germline assignment: CDR1 MNHNS and CDR2 SASEGT. CDR3 length: 13 amino acids. CDR3 nucleotide sequence: TGTGCCAGCAGTGCCCCCTCGGTCGTCACCATATATTTT. Translation gives CASSAPSVVTIYF.

The chain employs TRBV19 and TRBJ1-5; 7 nucleotides align to TRBD1. CDR3 length: 21 amino acids. From germline, CDR1 is LNHDA and CDR2 SQIVND (reference sequence). V was pared by 5 bases and J by 0 bases, with 22 bases of the junction left unmatched. The CDR3 DNA reads TGTGCCAGTAGTCCATACTCAACCCCGACAGGGAGGTGGTATAGCAATCAGCCCCAGCATTTT. Its translation is CASSPYSTPTGRWYSNQPQHF. The whole variable domain, filled in from reference TRBV19 and TRBJ1-5, reads DGGITQSPKYLFRKEGQNVTLSCEQNLNHDAMYWYRQDPGQGLRLIYYSQIVNDFQKGDIAEGYSVSREKKESFPLTVTSAQKNPTAFYLCASSPYSTPTGRWYSNQPQHFGDGTRLSIL.